Described below is a single TCR beta chain sequence and its context. Germline V gives CDR1 GTSNPN, CDR2 SVGIG (reference sequence). The CDR3 loop spans 16 amino acids. V lost 0 bases, J lost 0 bases, and 12 bases lay in between. This sample was taken from a study of OX40 agonist ivuxolimab in advanced cancers. Background on the study: The study treated patients with ivuxolimab, an agonistic anti-OX40 (CD134) antibody.

Only in-frame clones appear in the TCRdb table, and some are missing; sequencing was by immunoSEQ multiplex PCR. There are fewer than 90,000 clones in the sample; 85% to 90% occur only once, and 0.19% lies in the top ten. The TCR comes from an adult with an advanced solid tumor such as melanoma, head and neck, liver or kidney cancer. This chain connects TRBV30 to TRBJ2-1, with TRBD2 as a possible D gene (6 bases). Sequencing was performed on CD4+ or CD8+ T cells sorted from blood, taken in a trial of the OX40 agonist ivuxolimab. CDR3 sequence reads: CAWSVTGGSSYNEQFF. DNA of the CDR3: TGTGCCTGGAGTGTAACTGGGGGGAGCTCCTACAATGAGCAGTTCTTC.